This TCR beta chain was captured in a study of blood T cell repertoires in COVID-19. The overall study: The study drew acute and convalescent COVID-19 samples from the United States, Italy and Spain. PBMCs, B-cell-depleted T cells, or T cells provided the cDNA or gDNA that made up the material.

V was pared by 0 bases and J by 2 bases, with 15 bases between. This CDR3 has 16 amino acids. Germline V gene data show CDR1 as GTSNPN and CDR2 as SVGIG (reference sequence). As originally analysed: Reference gene primer amplification yielded estimated nucleated cell counts. The table came from immunoSEQ multiplex PCR; TCRdb's copy has only in-frame clones and leaves some out. That table furnishes V, J and clone size, whereas the DNA furnished D and trimming. Among about 190,000 clones listed, roughly 73% were seen once. The receptor's source is a woman older than 75 with active or convalescent COVID-19. This chain links TRBV30 with TRBJ2-3, with D possibly being TRBD2 (6 bases). Sequencing was done on a sample of peripheral blood. Here the CDR3 DNA reads TGTGCCTGGAGTGTTGGGAATAGCGGAAACACAGATACGCAGTATTTT. Amino acid sequence: CAWSVGNSGNTDTQYF.